This T cell receptor beta chain emerged from a study of monozygotic twins with inflammatory bowel disease. Study-level results: Patient-to-patient differences in immunosuppressive treatment may have added variability to the repertoires. Any single strong signal or clonotype tied to IBD lacked support.

A word on this clonotype: As yet, its antigen is unknown.

Collection yielded roughly 2.3 ml of blood per donor. Using the 5' RACE reads, TCRdb records one entry per CDR3 protein without DNA. The sample table sets out about 170,000 distinct CDR3 sequences. The clonotype comes from a human donor with ulcerative colitis or Crohn's disease, or a healthy co-twin of an affected twin (not recorded which). The source material was blood.

The CDR3 sequence: CASSDGPASEAFF. V gene TRBV28 combines with J gene TRBJ1-1. Germline CDR1 MDHEN, CDR2 SYDVKM. The CDR3 runs 13 residues. Full variable domain (rest looked up from reference TRBV28 and TRBJ1-1): DVKVTQSSRYLVKRTGEKVFLECVQDMDHENMFWYRQDPGLGLRLIYFSYDVKMKEKGDIPEGYSVSREKKERFSLILESASTNQTSMYLCASSDGPASEAFFGQGTRLTVV.